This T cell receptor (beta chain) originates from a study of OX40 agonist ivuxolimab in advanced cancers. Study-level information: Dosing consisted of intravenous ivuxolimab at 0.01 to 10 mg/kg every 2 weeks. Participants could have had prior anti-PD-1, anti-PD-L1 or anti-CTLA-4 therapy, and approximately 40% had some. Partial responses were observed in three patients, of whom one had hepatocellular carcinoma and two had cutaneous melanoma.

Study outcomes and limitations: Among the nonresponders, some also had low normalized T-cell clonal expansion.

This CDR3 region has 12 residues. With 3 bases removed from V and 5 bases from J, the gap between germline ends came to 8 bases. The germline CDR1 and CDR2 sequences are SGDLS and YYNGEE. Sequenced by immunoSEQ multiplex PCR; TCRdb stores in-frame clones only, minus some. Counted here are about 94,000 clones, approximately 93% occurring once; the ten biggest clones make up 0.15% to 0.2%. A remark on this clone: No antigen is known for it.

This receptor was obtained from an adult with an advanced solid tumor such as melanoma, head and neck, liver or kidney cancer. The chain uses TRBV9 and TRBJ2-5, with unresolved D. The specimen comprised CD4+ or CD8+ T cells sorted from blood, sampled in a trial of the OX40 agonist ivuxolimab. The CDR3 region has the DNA TGTGCCAGCAGCGGAACCACCGAGACCCAGTACTTC. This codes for CASSGTTETQYF.